One sample yielded the 28 T cell receptor beta chains listed below, sequenced in a study of blood T cell repertoires in COVID-19. Measured with immunoSEQ multiplex PCR; TCRdb has only the in-frame clones, and not every one. This repertoire shows about 300,000 clones, more than 70% found once; its top ten account for roughly 1.6%. The specimen was peripheral blood. The receptors derive from a woman aged 50 to 65 with acute or convalescent COVID-19.

V gene TRBV19 combines with J gene TRBJ2-5; D may be TRBD2 (5 bases). The CDR3 is made up of 13 amino acids. Deletions cut 5 bases from V and 9 bases from J, with 16 bases between. Germline loops: CDR1 LNHDA, CDR2 SQIVND (reference sequence). CDR3 DNA: TGTGCCAGTAGTTACACTACAAAGGGAGCCCAGTACTTC. Protein: CASSYTTKGAQYF. Full variable domain (rest looked up from reference TRBV19 and TRBJ2-5): DGGITQSPKYLFRKEGQNVTLSCEQNLNHDAMYWYRQDPGQGLRLIYYSQIVNDFQKGDIAEGYSVSREKKESFPLTVTSAQKNPTAFYLCASSYTTKGAQYFGPGTRLLVL.

The rearrangement joins TRBV6-2 or TRBV6-3 to TRBJ1-5, with a weak D call TRBD1 (5 bases). Trimming left V 6 bases short and J 5 bases short, with 20 bases between. The CDR3 has 16 amino acids. CDR1 is MNHEY and CDR2 is SVGEGT in the germline V gene. CDR3 sequence (DNA): TGTGCCAGCAGCGGCCCCCGACAGTCTCCCTATCAGCCCCAGCATTTT. Its protein product is CASSGPRQSPYQPQHF.

The chain employs TRBV28 and TRBJ2-1; TRBD2 matches 7 bases. Germline-derived CDR1 and CDR2 are MDHEN and SYDVKM. The CDR3 length is 14 residues. Germline trimming cut 6 bases from V and 8 bases from J; bases unmatched to any gene: 10. The DNA for the CDR3 is TGTGCCAGCAGATCTAGCGGCTTAGGCGATGAGCAGTTCTTC. This sequence encodes CASRSSGLGDEQFF.

V is TRBV6-6 and J is TRBJ2-7; weak D call: TRBD1 (5 bases). The CDR3 extends over 15 amino acids. Trimming left V 5 bases short and J 4 bases short, with 18 bases between. Germline V gives CDR1 MNHNY, CDR2 SVGAGI (reference sequence). CDR3 in amino acids: CASSTGHGSFYEQYF. CDR3 bases: TGTGCCAGCAGTACTGGACACGGTAGCTTTTACGAGCAGTACTTC.

The gene calls are TRBV3-1 (or the pseudogene TRBV3-2) and TRBJ2-7; 8 positions agree with TRBD2. V lost 3 bases, J lost 6 bases, and 7 bases stayed unmatched. CDR3 length: 14 amino acids. From germline, CDR1 is LGHDT and CDR2 YNNKEL (reference sequence). The CDR3 loop is CASSHGIAGLEQYF. CDR3 bases: TGTGCCAGCAGCCATGGCATAGCGGGACTCGAGCAGTACTTC.

This clone was observed once. This sequence joins TRBV7-3 and TRBJ2-5; D perhaps matches TRBD2 (7 bases). Germline-derived CDR1 and CDR2 are SGHTA and FQGTGA. The CDR3 spans 15 residues. The germline V and J ends were trimmed by 5 bases and 2 bases, with 15 bases remaining between them. The CDR3 nucleotides are TGTGCCAGCAGCACTGGCGGGGGCAGACAAGAGACCCAGTACTTC. Translating it yields CASSTGGGRQETQYF.

This chain uses TRBV19 with TRBJ2-1; D is perhaps TRBD1 (5 bases). CDR3 size: 15 residues. The V end was cut by 5 bases, the J end by 0 bases, with 11 bases between. Germline CDR1 LNHDA, CDR2 SQIVND (reference sequence). CDR3 nucleotides: TGTGCCAGTAGTTCACAGGTTAGCTCCTACAATGAGCAGTTCTTC. This encodes CASSSQVSSYNEQFF.

V usage is TRBV7-2 and J usage is TRBJ2-2, with D perhaps TRBD1 (5 bases). V gave up 6 bases and J gave up 6 bases, with 11 bases separating them. The CDR3 has 13 residues. Germline CDR1 SGHTA, CDR2 FQGNSA. CDR3 sequence reads: CASRRDSPGELFF. CDR3 in DNA: TGTGCCAGCAGACGAGACAGCCCCGGGGAGCTGTTTTTT.

This clone was seen a single time. The chain joins TRBV27 to TRBJ2-3, with a tentative D call TRBD2 (6 bases). The CDR3 is 16 amino acids. Germline V gene data show CDR1 as MNHEY and CDR2 as SMNVEV (reference sequence). Trimming pared 3 bases from V and 5 bases from J, leaving 18 bases between. The CDR3 reads CASSFIWGDGIDTQYF. The DNA for the CDR3 is TGTGCCAGCAGTTTTATCTGGGGGGATGGCATAGATACGCAGTATTTT.

This clone was recorded only once. The chain carries TRBV19 and TRBJ1-5, with D uncertain. The CDR3 loop spans 12 amino acids. V lost 5 bases and J lost 3, with 5 bases in between. Looked up from germline, CDR1 is LNHDA and CDR2 is SQIVND (reference sequence). The CDR3 region is CASSPNNQPQHF. CDR3 bases: TGTGCCAGTAGTCCCAACAATCAGCCCCAGCATTTT.

CDR3 sequence: CASRRPGTGVTEAFF. The CDR3 nucleotides are TGTGCCAGCAGAAGACCCGGGACAGGGGTCACTGAAGCTTTCTTT. The chain links TRBV27 to TRBJ1-1; TRBD1 matches at 10 bases. The V gene end was trimmed by 6 bases and the J gene end by 4 bases; junction bases not matched to a gene: 8. Looked up from germline, CDR1 is MNHEY and CDR2 is SMNVEV (reference sequence). This CDR3 has 15 amino acids.

This clone was counted a single time. The V gene is TRBV15, the J gene TRBJ2-7; D remains ambiguous. The ends were cut back, 0 bases at V and 5 bases at J, with 11 bases in the middle. Germline loops: CDR1 LNHNV, CDR2 YYDKDF (reference sequence). CDR3 length: 14 residues. The CDR3 loop is CATSRDAPVNEQYF. CDR3 DNA sequence: TGTGCCACCAGCAGAGACGCGCCGGTAAACGAGCAGTACTTC.

V gene TRBV29-1 combines with J gene TRBJ2-7; possibly TRBD2 for D (6 bases). CDR1 is SQVTM and CDR2 is ANQGSEA in the germline V gene. Trimming took off 6 bases at V and 0 bases at J, with 12 bases between the two ends. This CDR3 comprises 13 residues. The CDR3 region has the DNA TGCAGCGTGAGGGACTGGGACTCCTACGAGCAGTACTTC. It yields the protein CSVRDWDSYEQYF.

J is TRBJ1-2 and V is TRBV11-1; TRBD1 might be the D (5 bases). This CDR3 comprises 14 residues. V was shortened by 1 base and J by 7 bases, with 13 bases between the two germline ends. Germline V gives CDR1 SGHAT, CDR2 FQDESV (reference sequence). CDR3 coding DNA: TGTGCCAGCAGCTTAGGTATAGGGGATCGTGGCTACACCTTC. Its protein product is CASSLGIGDRGYTF.

The V call is TRBV6-2 or TRBV6-3, the J call TRBJ2-7; D might be TRBD1 (6 bases). The CDR3 spans 16 residues. Germline loops: CDR1 MNHEY, CDR2 SVGEGT. V was pared by 3 bases and J by 2 bases, with 17 bases between. This CDR3 reads CASSYGDKDGPYEQYF. The CDR3 DNA is TGTGCCAGCAGTTATGGGGACAAGGATGGACCCTACGAGCAGTACTTC.

The J gene is TRBJ2-1, the V gene TRBV7-8; no clear D gene. The germline gives CDR1 SGHVS, CDR2 FQNEAQ. The CDR3 sequence is 13 residues long. The germline V and J ends were trimmed by 1 base and 4 bases, with 5 bases remaining between them. Here the CDR3 DNA reads TGTGCCAGCAGCTTAGACTATTACAATGAGCAGTTCTTC. Protein product: CASSLDYYNEQFF.

This chain connects TRBV18 to TRBJ2-7; 9 bases map to TRBD2. The CDR3 is 15 residues long. The V gene's germline CDR1 is KGHSH and CDR2 LQKENI. V lost 1 base and J lost 2; bases outside the gene matches: 3. As DNA, the CDR3 is TGTGCCAGCTCACCACTAGCGGGAGTAACCTACGAGCAGTACTTC. Amino acids: CASSPLAGVTYEQYF.

The chain links TRBV6-6 to TRBJ1-4; a possible D gene is TRBD1 (6 bases). Trimming took off 3 bases at V and 5 bases at J, with 10 bases between the two ends. The CDR3 is 14 amino acids. CDR1 is MNHNY and CDR2 is SVGAGI in the germline V gene (reference sequence). As DNA, the CDR3 is TGTGCCAGCAGTTATCGGGGGGCGAATGAAAAACTGTTTTTT. Translation gives CASSYRGANEKLFF.

The chain combines TRBV27 with TRBJ1-1, with D hard to call. The V gene lost 8 bases and the J gene lost 2 bases, with 12 bases spanning the gap. CDR3 length: 13 residues. Per germline, CDR1 MNHEY and CDR2 SMNVEV (reference sequence). CDR3 protein: CASGRVLNTEAFF. In DNA form, the CDR3 reads TGTGCCAGCGGCCGGGTCCTAAACACTGAAGCTTTCTTT.

V usage is TRBV7-3 and J usage is TRBJ2-5, with 7 bases fitting TRBD1. V trimming: 4 bases; J trimming: 5 bases; junction bases outside the gene matches: 4. The CDR3 loop spans 13 amino acids. Germline lookup yields CDR1 SGHTA and CDR2 FQGTGA. Written as DNA, the CDR3 is TGTGCCAGCAGCTATACAGGGGCTGAGACCCAGTACTTC. Protein sequence: CASSYTGAETQYF. Full variable domain (remainder filled in from reference TRBV7-3 and TRBJ2-5): GAGVSQTPSNKVTEKGKYVELRCDPISGHTALYWYRQSLGQGPEFLIYFQGTGAADDSGLPNDRFFAVRPEGSVSTLKIQRTERGDSAVYLCASSYTGAETQYFGPGTRLLVL.

The CDR3 nucleotides read TGTGCCAGCAGCTTAAATAGCGGGAGGGCGTCAGAGACCCAGTACTTC. This encodes CASSLNSGRASETQYF. The genes are TRBV7-2 and TRBJ2-5; 11 bases map to TRBD2. In germline, CDR1 is SGHTA, CDR2 FQGNSA. Trimming at V came to 2 bases and at J to 4 bases, leaving 6 bases not matched to a gene. The CDR3 is 16 amino acids.

The chain uses TRBV3-1 (or the pseudogene TRBV3-2) and TRBJ2-7; TRBD2 matches at 8 bases. The trim removed 4 bases at V and 3 bases at J, leaving 11 bases unmatched. The V gene's germline CDR1 is LGHDT and CDR2 YNNKEL (reference sequence). This CDR3 is built from 16 residues. The CDR3 DNA reads TGTGCCAGCAGCCCCCGGGAAAGCGGGGGACTCTACGAGCAGTACTTC. This encodes CASSPRESGGLYEQYF.

This clone was picked up one time. The chain carries TRBV27 and TRBJ2-3, with TRBD2 matching 11 bases. This CDR3 has 15 amino acids. V trimming: 7 bases; J trimming: 2 bases; junction bases outside the gene matches: 5. CDR1 MNHEY and CDR2 SMNVEV come from the germline V gene (reference sequence). The CDR3 DNA is TGTGCCAGCACATTGACTAGCGGGGCCACAGATACGCAGTATTTT. Its protein product is CASTLTSGATDTQYF.

This clone was observed a handful of times. The J gene is TRBJ1-1, the V gene TRBV6-6; D is ambiguous. Germline V gene data show CDR1 as MNHNY and CDR2 as SVGAGI (reference sequence). The V end was cut by 2 bases, the J end by 11 bases, with 12 bases between. The CDR3 runs to 12 residues. The CDR3 coding sequence is TGTGCCAGCAGTTACCAGGTCGGAGGGGCTTTCTTT. Translation gives CASSYQVGGAFF.

The J gene is TRBJ1-5, the V gene TRBV5-8; TRBD1 might be the D (5 bases). The germline V gene encodes CDR1 SGHTS and CDR2 YDEGEE. CDR3 length equals 15 residues. The ends were cut back, 3 bases at V and 0 bases at J, with 10 bases in the middle. In DNA form, the CDR3 reads TGTGCCAGCAGCTCCGGACAACATAGCAATCAGCCCCAGCATTTT. Its protein product is CASSSGQHSNQPQHF.

This sequence joins TRBV5-1 and TRBJ2-2; 10 nucleotides align to TRBD1. The CDR3 has 17 residues. V dropped 1 base and J dropped 6; count of bases not matched to a gene: 9. Germline V CDR1 and CDR2: SGHRS, YFSETQ. The CDR3 coding sequence is TGCGCCAGCAGCTTGCGACAGGGGGCGATGTATGCCGGGGAGCTGTTTTTT. Its protein is CASSLRQGAMYAGELFF.

The rearrangement links TRBV10-3 to TRBJ2-5; TRBD2 matches at 13 bases. Trimming removed 6 bases from V and 5 bases from J; junction bases left unmatched: 9. CDR1 is ENHRY and CDR2 is SYGVKD in the germline V gene. There are 16 residues in the CDR3. CDR3: CAISPTSGRAGETQYF. CDR3 bases: TGTGCCATCAGCCCCACTAGCGGGAGGGCGGGGGAGACCCAGTACTTC.

The chain joins TRBV30 to TRBJ1-1; 8 bases align to TRBD1. The CDR3 has 15 residues. J lost 4 bases, V lost 0 bases, and 7 bases had no gene match. Per germline, CDR1 GTSNPN and CDR2 SVGIG (reference sequence). The CDR3 here is CAWSVLGRGPTEAFF. The CDR3 coding sequence is TGTGCCTGGAGTGTACTTGGCAGGGGGCCCACTGAAGCTTTCTTT.